This T cell receptor beta chain came from a study of CD8 T cells in Susac syndrome. CDR1 SQVTM and CDR2 ANQGSEA come from the germline V gene. This CDR3 region has 15 residues. V shed 5 bases and J shed 11 bases, with 26 bases lying between them. The authors carried out high-throughput sequencing of TCR beta. They applied it to CD8+ and CD4+ T cells obtained from blood. An amount of RNA that ranged from roughly 0.5 to 1 ug was reverse transcribed with random hexamers. TCRdb ran MiXCR on the immunoSEQ multiplex PCR reads and lists one entry per CDR3 protein. The repertoire has approximately 190,000 distinct CDR3 sequences, approximately 94% of them found once; the top ten carry 0.09% to 0.12%.

The V gene is TRBV29-1, the J gene TRBJ2-3; TRBD2 is a possible D gene (7 bases). This TCR derives from a human donor in good health. The material sequenced was CD4+ T cells from PBMCs. Written as DNA, the CDR3 is TGCAGCGTTCCTAGGGGGGGGATGCGTCTCTCAGGGCAGTATTTT. Protein: CSVPRGGMRLSGQYF.